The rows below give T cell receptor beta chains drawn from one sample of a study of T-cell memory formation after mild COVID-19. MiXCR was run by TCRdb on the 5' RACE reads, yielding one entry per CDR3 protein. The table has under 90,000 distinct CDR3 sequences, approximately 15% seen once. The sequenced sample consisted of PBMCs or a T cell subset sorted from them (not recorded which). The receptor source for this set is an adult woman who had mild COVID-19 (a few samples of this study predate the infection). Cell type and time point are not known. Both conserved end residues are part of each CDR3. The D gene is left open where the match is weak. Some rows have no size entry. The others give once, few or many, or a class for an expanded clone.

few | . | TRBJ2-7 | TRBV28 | TGTGCCAGCACCTGGGACGGCTCCTACGAGCAGTACTTC | CASTWDGSYEQYF
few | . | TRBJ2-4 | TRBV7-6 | TGTGCCAGCAGCTTAGATGACAGAGCCAAAAACATTCAGTACTTC | CASSLDDRAKNIQYF
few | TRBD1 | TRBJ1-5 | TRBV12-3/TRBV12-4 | TGTGCCAGCAGTGTGGACAGGGGAGGAAGTCAGCCCCAGCATTTT | CASSVDRGGSQPQHF
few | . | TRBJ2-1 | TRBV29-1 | TGCAGCGTTGAATACAGTCAGGGGACGGCGGGAGCTGAGCAGTTCTTC | CSVEYSQGTAGAEQFF
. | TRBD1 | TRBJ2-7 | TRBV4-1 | TGCGCCAGCAGCCAAGGAGACAGGGTGTCGTACTTC | CASSQGDRVSYF
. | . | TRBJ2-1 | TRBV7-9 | TGTGCCAGCGGACAGAGCTCCTACAATGAGCAGTTCTTC | CASGQSSYNEQFF
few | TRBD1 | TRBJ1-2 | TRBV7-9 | TGTGCCAGCAGCCCACAGGGGACTAACTATGGCTACACCTTC | CASSPQGTNYGYTF
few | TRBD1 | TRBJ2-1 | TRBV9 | TGTGCCAGCAGCCCAACCAGGGGGTATGGGGCCAATGAGCAGTTCTTC | CASSPTRGYGANEQFF
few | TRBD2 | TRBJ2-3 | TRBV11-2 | TGTGCCAGCATTACTAGCGGGAGACTAGATACGCAGTATTTT | CASITSGRLDTQYF
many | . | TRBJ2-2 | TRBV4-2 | TGTGCCAGCAGCCCCTCCTCCGGGGCGAACACCGGGGAGCTGTTTTTT | CASSPSSGANTGELFF
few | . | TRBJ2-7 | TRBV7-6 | TGTGCCAGCAGCTTAGCCCAAGGGTTCTACGAGCAGTACTTC | CASSLAQGFYEQYF
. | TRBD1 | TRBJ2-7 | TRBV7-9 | TGTGCCAGCAGCCCCCGGACAGGGGGGACCTACGAGCAGTACTTC | CASSPRTGGTYEQYF
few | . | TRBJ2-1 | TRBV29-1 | TGCAGCACTCCGGGTCCCTGGGGGATTGAGCAGTTCTTC | CSTPGPWGIEQFF
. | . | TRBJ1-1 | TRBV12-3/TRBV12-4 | TGTGCCAGCAGTCAGGCTAGCGAACCAAGCATGAACACTGAAGCTTTCTTT | CASSQASEPSMNTEAFF
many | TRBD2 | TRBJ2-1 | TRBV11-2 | TGTGCCAGCCAACGGACTAGCGGGGACCTTTACAATGAGCAGTTCTTC | CASQRTSGDLYNEQFF
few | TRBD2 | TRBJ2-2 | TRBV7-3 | TGTGCCAGCAGCTTAACGAGTAGCGGGAGTTCCACCGGGGAGCTGTTTTTT | CASSLTSSGSSTGELFF
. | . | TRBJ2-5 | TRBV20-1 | TGCAGTGCTAGTATTGGGGTTCAAGAGACCCAGTACTTC | CSASIGVQETQYF
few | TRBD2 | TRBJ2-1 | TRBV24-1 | TGTGCCACCAGTGATTTGACTAAGACCGGGACTAGCGGGCAAGGTGAGCAGTTCTTC | CATSDLTKTGTSGQGEQFF
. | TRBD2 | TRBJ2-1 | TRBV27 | TGTGCCAGCAGGCGGGAGGCGAGCTCCTACAATGAGCAGTTCTTC | CASRREASSYNEQFF
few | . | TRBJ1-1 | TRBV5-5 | TGTGCCAGCAGCTTGGTTTGGGGGTTGAGCACTGAAGCTTTCTTT | CASSLVWGLSTEAFF
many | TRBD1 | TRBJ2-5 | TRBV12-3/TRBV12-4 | TGTGCCAGCAGTTTCTGGACAGGGCGAGAGACCCAGTACTTC | CASSFWTGRETQYF
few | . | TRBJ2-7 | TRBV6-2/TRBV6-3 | TGTGCCAGCAGTCGGACTATCTACGAGCAGTACTTC | CASSRTIYEQYF
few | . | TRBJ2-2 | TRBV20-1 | TGCAGTGCTAGAGAACTGCCCGGGGAGCTGTTTTTT | CSARELPGELFF
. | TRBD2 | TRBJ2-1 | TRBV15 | TGTGCCACCAGCGGTCTAGCGGGGGGATACAATGAGCAGTTCTTC | CATSGLAGGYNEQFF
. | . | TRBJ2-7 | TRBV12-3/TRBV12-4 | TGTGCCAGCAGTTTAGTGTGGTACGAGCAGTACTTC | CASSLVWYEQYF
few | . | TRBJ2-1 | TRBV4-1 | TGCGCCAGCAGCCATTCACAGCGGGTCCGCGGGTCCTACAATGAGCAGTTCTTC | CASSHSQRVRGSYNEQFF
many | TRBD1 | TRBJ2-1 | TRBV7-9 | TGTGCCAGCCGGGACAGGGATTACAATGAGCAGTTCTTC | CASRDRDYNEQFF
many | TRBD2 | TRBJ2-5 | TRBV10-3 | TGTGCCATCAGTTTTAGCGGGAGCGGGGAGACCCAGTACTTC | CAISFSGSGETQYF
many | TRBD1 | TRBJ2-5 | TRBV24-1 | TGTGCCACCAGTCGTTGGGACAGGGGCCAAGAGACCCAGTACTTC | CATSRWDRGQETQYF
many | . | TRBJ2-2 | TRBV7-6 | TGTGCCAGCAGCTTAGGGGTAGCGGCAAACACCGGGGAGCTGTTTTTT | CASSLGVAANTGELFF
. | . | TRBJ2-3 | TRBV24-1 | TGTGCCACCAGTGATCTCCCCGGCGGGGGACAGCCAAGGGATACGCAGTATTTT | CATSDLPGGGQPRDTQYF
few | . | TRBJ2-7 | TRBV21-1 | TGTGCCAGCAGCAAGTACGAGCAGTACTTC | CASSKYEQYF
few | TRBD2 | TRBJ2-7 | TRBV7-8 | TGTGCCAGCAGCCCCCGGGGGACTAGCGGAATCTACGAGCAGTACTTC | CASSPRGTSGIYEQYF
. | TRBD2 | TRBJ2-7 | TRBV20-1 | TGCAGTGCCCGAGCGGGGGCAGCCTACGAGCAGTACTTC | CSARAGAAYEQYF
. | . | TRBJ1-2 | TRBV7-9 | TGTGCCAGCAGCTTAGGACAGCGCTACTATGGCTACACCTTC | CASSLGQRYYGYTF
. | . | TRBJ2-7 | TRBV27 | TGTGCCAGCAGTTCCGGGACGCAGCCCTACGAGCAGTACTTC | CASSSGTQPYEQYF
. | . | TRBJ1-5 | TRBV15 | TGTGCCACCAGCAGAGATGAGGGATGGAATCAGCCCCAGCATTTT | CATSRDEGWNQPQHF
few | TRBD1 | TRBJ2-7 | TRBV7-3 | TGTGCCAGCAGCTCGGGACAGGGCGACGAGCAGTACTTC | CASSSGQGDEQYF
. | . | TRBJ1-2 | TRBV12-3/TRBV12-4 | TGTGCCAGCAGCCGGCCTGGGGAGTATGGCTACACCTTC | CASSRPGEYGYTF
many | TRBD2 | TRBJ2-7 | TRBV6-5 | TGTGCCAGCAGTTCCCTTAGCGGGAGTATTTCCTACGAGCAGTACTTC | CASSSLSGSISYEQYF
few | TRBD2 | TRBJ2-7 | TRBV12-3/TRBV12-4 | TGTGCCAGCAACCTAGCGGGGGGATTACACGAGCAGTACTTC | CASNLAGGLHEQYF
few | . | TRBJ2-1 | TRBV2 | TGTGCCAGCAGGTGGGGGGCGCAGCAGTTCTTC | CASRWGAQQFF
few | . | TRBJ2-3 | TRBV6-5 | TGTGCCAGCAGTGGACCCTCTAGCACAGATACGCAGTATTTT | CASSGPSSTDTQYF
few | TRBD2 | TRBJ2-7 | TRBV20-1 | TGCAGTGCTAGAAATTTCCTAGCGGGGATCTACGAGCAGTACTTC | CSARNFLAGIYEQYF
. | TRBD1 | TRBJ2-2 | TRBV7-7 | TGTGCCAGCAGCTCATCTGACAGGGAGAGGGCCGGGGAGCTGTTTTTT | CASSSSDRERAGELFF
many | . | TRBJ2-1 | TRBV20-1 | TGCAGTGCTAGCGGATACTACAATGAGCAGTTCTTC | CSASGYYNEQFF
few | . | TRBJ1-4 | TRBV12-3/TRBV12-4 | TGTGCCAGCAGTCCCGCGGCAGTTTGGCCGTCAACTAATGAAAAACTGTTTTTT | CASSPAAVWPSTNEKLFF
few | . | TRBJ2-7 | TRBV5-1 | TGCGCCAGCAGCTTGGAACTCGCCTACGAGCAGTACTTC | CASSLELAYEQYF
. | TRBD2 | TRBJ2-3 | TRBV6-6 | TGTGCCAGCAGTTTCTTTAGCGGGAGTGATACGCAGTATTTT | CASSFFSGSDTQYF
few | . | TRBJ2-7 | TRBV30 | TGTGCCTGGAGTGAGGCAACAAACTACGAGCAGTACTTC | CAWSEATNYEQYF
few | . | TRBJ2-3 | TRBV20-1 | TGCAGTGCTAGCTGGGGGGAGGATACGCAGTATTTT | CSASWGEDTQYF
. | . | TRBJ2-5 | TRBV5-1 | TGCGCCAGCAGCTTAACAGGGCAGAAGTACTTC | CASSLTGQKYF
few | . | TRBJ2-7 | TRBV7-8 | TGTGCCAGCAGCTTAGAGTCTACTAGCGAGCAGTACTTC | CASSLESTSEQYF
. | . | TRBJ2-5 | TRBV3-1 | TGTGCCAGCAGCCAAGATCGCATTGCAGGGCAAGAGACCCAGTACTTC | CASSQDRIAGQETQYF
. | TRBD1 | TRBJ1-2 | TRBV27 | TGTGCCAGCAGTTTATTGGGAACAGGGGGCAACTATGGCTACACCTTC | CASSLLGTGGNYGYTF
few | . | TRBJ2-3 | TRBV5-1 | TGCGCCAGCGAGGACCCACTTGGGACCGACTGGGGCACAGATACGCAGTATTTT | CASEDPLGTDWGTDTQYF
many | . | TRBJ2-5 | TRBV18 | TGTGCCAGCTCTCCCCGACGGGCGTCCGAGACCCAGTACTTC | CASSPRRASETQYF
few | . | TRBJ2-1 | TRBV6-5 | TGTGCCAGCAGTTATTACGGGGGCGGTGAGCAGTTCTTC | CASSYYGGGEQFF
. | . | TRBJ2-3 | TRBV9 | TGTGCCAGCAGCGGGGGGTCAGATACGCAGTATTTT | CASSGGSDTQYF